The source of this T cell receptor (beta chain) is a study of shared clonotypes between healthy human individuals. Details on this clone: Its antigen is unknown. Other DNA sequences in this specimen translate into the identical CDR3.

Evenly divided among several immunoSEQ plates was the genomic DNA of each subset. Libraries were prepared by immunoSEQ multiplex PCR; TCRdb keeps only in-frame clonotypes and omits some of them. The profile shows about 980,000 clones, approximately 76% of them singletons. Study-level points and caveats: Estimated clonotype richness was generally higher in naive than memory subsets. Clonotype sharing across several donors was observed for roughly 5% of naive CD4 clonotypes.

The CDR3 sequence is 14 residues long. The germline V gene has CDR1 SNHLY and CDR2 FYNNEI. Trimming cost V 8 bases and J 2 bases, with 15 bases left between them. Naive CD4+ cells were CD45RA-selected; the remaining cells were memory. The receptor was isolated from a man between 18 and 35 years old in good health. The specimen was memory CD4+ T cells sorted from blood. The subset denotes: CD45RA-negative fraction. The chain couples TRBV2 to TRBJ2-5, with D tentatively TRBD2 (6 bases). The CDR3 here is CASSVGGRQETQYF. In nucleotides, the CDR3 is TGTGCCAGCTCGGTCGGGGGACGACAAGAGACCCAGTACTTC.